This note documents a single T cell receptor (beta chain) sequence. This sample was taken from a study of T cell changes during pregnancy in multiple sclerosis. Using immunoSEQ multiplex PCR, the repertoire was profiled, and TCRdb retains in-frame clones only, with some absent. Seen here are more than 60,000 clones, more than 85% observed once, and the top ten hold around 0.81%. V dropped 1 base and J dropped 5; count of bases not matched to a gene: 4. The CDR3 consists of 14 residues. Germline V gene data show CDR1 as MGHRA and CDR2 as YSYEKL. This TCR derives from a female donor with multiple sclerosis, enrolled in a pregnancy study. This sample comprised peripheral blood, obtained before pregnancy. The rearrangement uses TRBV4-1 and TRBJ1-1; 7 nucleotides line up with TRBD1. CDR3 sequence (DNA): TGCGCCAGCAGCCAAGGACAGGGTGGAACTGAAGCTTTCTTT. Its translation: CASSQGQGGTEAFF.